This TCR beta chain was sequenced in a study of blood T cell repertoires in COVID-19. Across the whole study: The United States, Italy and Spain were the sources of the acute and convalescent COVID-19 samples. T cells, B-cell-depleted T cells, or PBMCs provided the cDNA or gDNA that served as material.

Seattle cases were enrolled at active infection and followed longitudinally. In the original analysis: Researchers report that nucleated cell counts were estimated from reference gene primer amplification. The assay was immunoSEQ multiplex PCR, and TCRdb's table has in-frame clones only and misses some. The V and J calls and clone size come from that table; D and trimming were worked out from the DNA. The repertoire holds roughly 150,000 clones, 79% seen once, with about 7.8% in the top ten. The CDR3 covers 13 residues. Per germline, CDR1 KGHSH and CDR2 LQKENI. V was cut by 4 bases and J by 3 bases, with 9 bases left in between.

The sample consisted of peripheral blood. The TCR originated in a woman aged 60 to 75 with COVID-19, enrolled during active disease. The chain has TRBV18 and TRBJ1-1, with D uncertain. The CDR3 DNA follows: TGTGCCAGCTCACTAAAATCGGACACTGAAGCTTTCTTT. It encodes CASSLKSDTEAFF.